The 9 T cell receptor beta chains in this list originate from one sample, sequenced in a study of blood T cell repertoires in COVID-19. TCRdb keeps only in-frame clones here, not all; method: immunoSEQ multiplex PCR. The table includes 200,000 to 250,000 clones, roughly 85% detected once. The sequencing sample was made of peripheral blood. These receptors were collected from a man between 45 and 60 years old with COVID-19, enrolled during active disease.

This rearrangement joins TRBV6-2 or TRBV6-3 to TRBJ2-2; 11 bases are shared with TRBD2. Germline-derived CDR1 and CDR2 are MNHEY and SVGEGT. The V and J ends lost 1 base and 5 bases, in that order; junction bases with no gene match: 3. The CDR3 covers 16 residues. CDR3 sequence: CASSYLGLAGTGELFF. The CDR3 DNA follows: TGTGCCAGCAGTTACTTAGGACTAGCGGGTACCGGGGAGCTGTTTTTT.

Here the CDR3 DNA reads TGTGCCAGCAGCCCATCAGCGGGGGGTCTGTCTGAGACCCAGTACTTC. Protein sequence: CASSPSAGGLSETQYF. The J gene is TRBJ2-5, the V gene TRBV5-4; 9 nucleotides line up with TRBD2. Losses at the gene ends were 4 bases for V and 5 bases for J; bases not matched to a gene: 12. Germline lookup yields CDR1 SGHNT and CDR2 YYREEE (reference sequence). The CDR3 is 16 amino acids.

The chain couples TRBV2 to TRBJ2-1; TRBD1 matches at 7 bases. Germline CDR1 SNHLY, CDR2 FYNNEI. V lost 8 bases and J lost 9; bases outside the gene matches: 13. The CDR3 consists of 14 residues. CDR3 DNA sequence: TGTGCCAGCTCGGGACAGTTGGTTAAGATTGAGCAGTTCTTC. Protein product: CASSGQLVKIEQFF.

The chain uses TRBV18 and TRBJ1-1; 7 nucleotides align to TRBD1. V shed 2 bases and J 9 bases; nucleotides not matched to a gene: 3. The CDR3 sequence is 12 residues long. Germline values: CDR1 KGHSH, CDR2 LQKENI. The CDR3 DNA sequence: TGTGCCAGCTCACCAGGACAGGACCAAGCTTTCTTT. Translating it yields CASSPGQDQAFF.

The chain carries TRBV18 and TRBJ1-3, with unresolved D. Germline V CDR1 and CDR2: KGHSH, LQKENI. There are 18 residues in the CDR3. Trimming left V 3 bases short and J 1 base short, with 19 bases between. The CDR3, as DNA: TGTGCCAGCTCACCGGTTAGCGGAGGGCGTTGGTCTGGAAACACCATATATTTT. The encoded protein is CASSPVSGGRWSGNTIYF.

The chain uses TRBV3-1 (or the pseudogene TRBV3-2) and TRBJ2-1, with TRBD2 matching 8 bases. The germline gives CDR1 LGHDT, CDR2 YNNKEL (reference sequence). V dropped 7 bases and J dropped 7; count of bases not matched to a gene: 15. CDR3 length equals 16 residues. DNA of the CDR3: TGTGCCAGCATGTTTTTAGGGCGGGGGGCCCGGAATGAGCAGTTCTTC. Protein product: CASMFLGRGARNEQFF.

In this sample, this clone turned up once. The rearrangement uses TRBV10-3 and TRBJ1-2; TRBD1 agrees at 7 bases. The CDR3 sequence is 15 residues long. The germline CDR1 and CDR2 sequences are ENHRY and SYGVKD. The ends lost 6 bases at V and 0 bases at J; junction bases unmatched: 7. CDR3: CAIRDRAQANYGYTF. CDR3 nucleotide sequence: TGTGCCATCAGAGACAGGGCCCAAGCTAACTATGGCTACACCTTC.

This chain links TRBV29-1 with TRBJ2-2; the D gene is possibly TRBD2 (6 bases). The ends were cut back, 4 bases at V and 6 bases at J, with 12 bases in the middle. This CDR3 is 13 amino acids long. CDR1 is SQVTM and CDR2 is ANQGSEA in the germline V gene. Here the CDR3 reads CSVGLGRAGELFF. In DNA, the CDR3 is TGCAGCGTTGGACTAGGCAGGGCCGGGGAGCTGTTTTTT.

This clone has a single count. The chain uses TRBV5-8 and TRBJ2-7, with 10 bases matching TRBD1. The V gene end was trimmed by 5 bases and the J gene end by 5 bases; junction bases not matched to a gene: 7. Germline V gives CDR1 SGHTS, CDR2 YDEGEE. The length of the CDR3 is 14 residues. CDR3 in amino acids: CASSSGTGVHEQYF. DNA of the CDR3: TGTGCCAGCAGTTCCGGGACAGGGGTACACGAGCAGTACTTC.